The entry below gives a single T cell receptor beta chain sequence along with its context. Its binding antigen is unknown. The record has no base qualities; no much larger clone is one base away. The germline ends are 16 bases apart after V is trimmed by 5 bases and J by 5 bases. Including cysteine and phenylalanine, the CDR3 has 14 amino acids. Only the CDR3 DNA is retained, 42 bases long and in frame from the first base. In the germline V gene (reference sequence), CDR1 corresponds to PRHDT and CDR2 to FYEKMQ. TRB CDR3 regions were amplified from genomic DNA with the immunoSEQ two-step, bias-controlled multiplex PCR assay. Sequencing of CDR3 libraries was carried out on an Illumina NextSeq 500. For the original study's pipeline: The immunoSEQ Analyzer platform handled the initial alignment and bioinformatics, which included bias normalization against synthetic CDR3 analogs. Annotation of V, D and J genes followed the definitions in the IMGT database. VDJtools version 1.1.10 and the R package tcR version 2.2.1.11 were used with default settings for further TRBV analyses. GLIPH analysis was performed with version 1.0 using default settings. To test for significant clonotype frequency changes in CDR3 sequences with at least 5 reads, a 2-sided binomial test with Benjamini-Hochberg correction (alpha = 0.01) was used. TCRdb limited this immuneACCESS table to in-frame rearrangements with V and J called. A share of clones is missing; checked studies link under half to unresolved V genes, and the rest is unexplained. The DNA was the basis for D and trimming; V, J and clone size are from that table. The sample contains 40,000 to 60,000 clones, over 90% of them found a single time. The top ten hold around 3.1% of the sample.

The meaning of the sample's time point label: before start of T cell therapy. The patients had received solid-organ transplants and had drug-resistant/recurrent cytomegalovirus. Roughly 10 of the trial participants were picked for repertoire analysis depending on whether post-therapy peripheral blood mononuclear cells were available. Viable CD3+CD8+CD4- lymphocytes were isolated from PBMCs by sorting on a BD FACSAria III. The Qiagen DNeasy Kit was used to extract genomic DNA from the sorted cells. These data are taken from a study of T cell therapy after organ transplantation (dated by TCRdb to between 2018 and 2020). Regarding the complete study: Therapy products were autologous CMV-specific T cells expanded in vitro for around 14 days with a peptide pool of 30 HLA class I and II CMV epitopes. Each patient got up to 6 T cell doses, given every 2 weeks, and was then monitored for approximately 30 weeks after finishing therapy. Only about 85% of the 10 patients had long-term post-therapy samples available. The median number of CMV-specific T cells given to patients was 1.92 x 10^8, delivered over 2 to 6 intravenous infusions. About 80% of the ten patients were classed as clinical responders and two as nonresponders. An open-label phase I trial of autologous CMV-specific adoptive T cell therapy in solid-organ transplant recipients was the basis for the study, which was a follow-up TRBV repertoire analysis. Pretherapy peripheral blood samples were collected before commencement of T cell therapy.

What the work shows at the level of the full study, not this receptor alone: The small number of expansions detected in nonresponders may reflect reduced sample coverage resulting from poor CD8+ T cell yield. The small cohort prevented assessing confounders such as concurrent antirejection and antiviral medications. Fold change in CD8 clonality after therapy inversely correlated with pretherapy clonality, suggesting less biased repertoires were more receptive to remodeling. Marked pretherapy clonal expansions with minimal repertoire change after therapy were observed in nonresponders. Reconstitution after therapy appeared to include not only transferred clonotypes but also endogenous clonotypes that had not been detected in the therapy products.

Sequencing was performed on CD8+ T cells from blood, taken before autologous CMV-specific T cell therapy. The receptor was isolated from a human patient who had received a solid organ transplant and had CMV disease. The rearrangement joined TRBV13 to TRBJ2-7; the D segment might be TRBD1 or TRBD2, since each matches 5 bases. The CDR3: CASSQGRLGDEQYF. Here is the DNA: TGTGCCAGCAGCCAGGGTAGATTGGGGGACGAGCAGTACTTC.